This paragraph reports one TCR beta chain. The data were produced by immunoSEQ multiplex PCR, yet TCRdb's version contains in-frame clones alone and is incomplete. The repertoire holds about 270,000 clones, with approximately 90% as singletons. The sample originates from a study of blood T cell repertoires in COVID-19. V gave up 6 bases and J gave up 0 bases, with 6 bases separating them. The CDR3 has 13 residues. The germline V gene encodes CDR1 WNHNN and CDR2 SYGVQD (reference sequence). Input material: PBMCs or T cells enriched from blood (not recorded which). The sequence was obtained from a woman in her forties with acute COVID-19. The chain employs TRBV10-1 and TRBJ1-5, with no clear D. The CDR3 DNA reads as TGCGCCAGCAGGAACAGTAGCAATCAGCCCCAGCATTTT. Amino acid sequence: CASRNSSNQPQHF.